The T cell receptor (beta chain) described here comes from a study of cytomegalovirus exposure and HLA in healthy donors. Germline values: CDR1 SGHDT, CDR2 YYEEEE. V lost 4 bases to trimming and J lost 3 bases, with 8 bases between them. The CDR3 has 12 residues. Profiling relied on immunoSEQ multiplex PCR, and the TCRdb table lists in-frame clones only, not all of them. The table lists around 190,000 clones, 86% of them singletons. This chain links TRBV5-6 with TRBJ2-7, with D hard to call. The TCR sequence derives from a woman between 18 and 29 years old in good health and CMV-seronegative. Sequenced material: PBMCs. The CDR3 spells CASSLPLYEQYF. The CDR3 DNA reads TGTGCCAGCAGCCTCCCTCTCTACGAGCAGTACTTC.